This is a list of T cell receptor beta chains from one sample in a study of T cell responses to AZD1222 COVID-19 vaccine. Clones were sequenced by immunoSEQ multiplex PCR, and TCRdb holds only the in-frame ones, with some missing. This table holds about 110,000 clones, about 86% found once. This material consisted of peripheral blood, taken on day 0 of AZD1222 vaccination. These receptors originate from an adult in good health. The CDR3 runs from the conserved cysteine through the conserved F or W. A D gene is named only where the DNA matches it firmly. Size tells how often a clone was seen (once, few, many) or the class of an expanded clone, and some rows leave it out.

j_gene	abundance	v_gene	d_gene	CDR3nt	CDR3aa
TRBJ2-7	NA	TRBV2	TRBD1	TGTGCCAGCAGTGAACCCCTAACAGGGGGCAACGAGCAGTACTTC	CASSEPLTGGNEQYF
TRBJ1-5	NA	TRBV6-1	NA	TGTGCCAGCAGTGAAAATCTTTCGGCAGGGAATCAGCCCCAGCATTTT	CASSENLSAGNQPQHF
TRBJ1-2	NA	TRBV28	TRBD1	TGTGCCAGCAGTCAGGACAGGGCCCTATATGGCTACACCTTC	CASSQDRALYGYTF
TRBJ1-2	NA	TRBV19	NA	TGTGCCAGTAGTATAGTGGCAGCGGGTAACTATGGCTACACCTTC	CASSIVAAGNYGYTF
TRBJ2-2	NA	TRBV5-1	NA	TGCGCCAGCAGCTCCCGGGCCGACCCGGGGGAGCTGTTTTTT	CASSSRADPGELFF
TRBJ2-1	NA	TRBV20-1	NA	TGCAGTGCTAGTTCGACTACGGACAATGAGCAGTTCTTC	CSASSTTDNEQFF
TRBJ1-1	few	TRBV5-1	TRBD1	TGCGCCAGCAGCCTGCGGACAGGAAACACTGAAGCTTTCTTT	CASSLRTGNTEAFF
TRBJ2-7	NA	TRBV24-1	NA	TGTGCCACCAGTGCTTTGGGAGACGAGCAGTACTTC	CATSALGDEQYF
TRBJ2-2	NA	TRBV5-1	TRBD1	TGCGCCAGCAGCCTGGGACAGGTGGACACCGGGGAGCTGTTTTTT	CASSLGQVDTGELFF
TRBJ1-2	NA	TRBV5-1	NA	TGCGCCAGCAGCTTGGCCCCCGGGACGAACTATGGCTACACCTTC	CASSLAPGTNYGYTF
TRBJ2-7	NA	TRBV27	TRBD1	TGTGCCAGCAGTTTTCTGGGACAGGGTTACGAGCAGTACTTC	CASSFLGQGYEQYF
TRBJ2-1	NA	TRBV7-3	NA	TGTGCCAGCAGCCTCCAGGGTGGGGGCATCTACAATGAGCAGTTCTTC	CASSLQGGGIYNEQFF
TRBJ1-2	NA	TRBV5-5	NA	TGTGCCAGCAGCCGGGGAGACAGTAACTATGGCTACACCTTC	CASSRGDSNYGYTF
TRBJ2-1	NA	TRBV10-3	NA	TGTGCCATCAGTGCGGCGGGGTCCTACAATGAGCAGTTCTTC	CAISAAGSYNEQFF
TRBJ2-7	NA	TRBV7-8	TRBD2	TGTGCCAGCAGCTTAGAAGCGGGAGGTTCGGGGGAGCAGTACTTC	CASSLEAGGSGEQYF
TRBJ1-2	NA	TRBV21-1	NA	TGTGCCAGCAGCAAAAAGGACTATGGCTACACCTTC	CASSKKDYGYTF
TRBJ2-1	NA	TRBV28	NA	TGTGCCAGCAGTTTCGGAGGGGATATCAATGAGCAGTTCTTC	CASSFGGDINEQFF
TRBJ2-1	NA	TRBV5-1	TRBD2	TGCGCCAGCAGCTTGTTGCGGGGGGCAGGTGAGCAGTTCTTC	CASSLLRGAGEQFF
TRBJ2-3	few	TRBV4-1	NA	TGCGCCAGCAGTTACGGTAGCACAGATACGCAGTATTTT	CASSYGSTDTQYF
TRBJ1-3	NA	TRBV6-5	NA	TGTGCCAGCAGTTCCGGGGGCTCGAGCTCTGGAAACACCATATATTTT	CASSSGGSSSGNTIYF
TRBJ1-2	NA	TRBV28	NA	TGTGCCAGCAGTTCTAACTTCTATGGCTACACCTTC	CASSSNFYGYTF
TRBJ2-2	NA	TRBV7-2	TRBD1	TGTGCCAGCAGTGTTCGACAGGGGCGGACCGGGGAGCTGTTTTTT	CASSVRQGRTGELFF
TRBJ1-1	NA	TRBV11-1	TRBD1	TGTGCCAGCAGTCTCGGGACAGGGTCAAACACTGAAGCTTTCTTT	CASSLGTGSNTEAFF
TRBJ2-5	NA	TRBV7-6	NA	TGTGCCAGCAGCTCTAACCCCCGAGGGGAGACCCAGTACTTC	CASSSNPRGETQYF
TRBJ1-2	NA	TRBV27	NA	TGTGCCAGCAGTTTAATTCCAGGGGTTCAGGGCTACACCTTC	CASSLIPGVQGYTF
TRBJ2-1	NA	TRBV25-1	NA	TGTGCCAGCAGTGTATTGCGGGGACCCTACAATGAGCAGTTCTTC	CASSVLRGPYNEQFF
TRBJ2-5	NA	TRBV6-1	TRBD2	TGTGCCAGCAGTGAAAACCCCTCTCTAGCGGGGTTCGAGGAGACCCAGTACTTC	CASSENPSLAGFEETQYF
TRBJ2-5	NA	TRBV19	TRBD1	TGTGCCAGTAGTAACTACGGGACAGGGGCGACCCAGTACTTC	CASSNYGTGATQYF
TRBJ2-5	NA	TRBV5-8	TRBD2	TGTGCCAGCAGCCGCAGCGGGGGGGCGGGGCAAGAGACCCAGTACTTC	CASSRSGGAGQETQYF
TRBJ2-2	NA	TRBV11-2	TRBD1	TGTGCCAGCAGCCCCTTTACCGGGACAGAAAGTTCGAACACCGGGGAGCTGTTTTTT	CASSPFTGTESSNTGELFF
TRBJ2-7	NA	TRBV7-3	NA	TGTGCCAGCAGCCGGGGAACTCCATGGGAGCAGTACTTC	CASSRGTPWEQYF
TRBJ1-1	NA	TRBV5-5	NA	TGTGCCAGCTCCCGGAACACTGAAGCTTTCTTT	CASSRNTEAFF
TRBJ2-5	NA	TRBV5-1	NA	TGCGCCAGCAGCTTAGCCAGGGGCGCTCAGGGGACCCAGTACTTC	CASSLARGAQGTQYF
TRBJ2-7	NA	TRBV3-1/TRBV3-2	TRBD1	TGTGCCAGCAGCCAATACGCCCCGGGCGGGACAGGGGGCGCGTACGAGCAGTACTTC	CASSQYAPGGTGGAYEQYF
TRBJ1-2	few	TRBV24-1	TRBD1	TGTGCCACCAGTGATCAGGGACAGGTTATTGGCTACACCTTC	CATSDQGQVIGYTF
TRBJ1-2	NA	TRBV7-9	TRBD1	TGTGCCAGCAGCCCGGACAGGGTCTATGGCTACACCTTC	CASSPDRVYGYTF
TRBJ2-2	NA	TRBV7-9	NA	TGTGCCAGCAGCCCCGAAGTTTGGGGGGGCGGGACCGGGGAGCTGTTTTTT	CASSPEVWGGGTGELFF
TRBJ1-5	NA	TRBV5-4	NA	TGTGCCAGCAGCTTTGAAGGCAATCAGCCCCAGCATTTT	CASSFEGNQPQHF
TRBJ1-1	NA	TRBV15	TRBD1	TGTGCCACCAGCAGAGTCAAGGGGGCGAACACTGAAGCTTTCTTT	CATSRVKGANTEAFF
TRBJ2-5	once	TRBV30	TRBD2	TGTGCCTGGAGTCGTACGGGGGGGCCGGGTTTGAAGACCCAGTACTTC	CAWSRTGGPGLKTQYF
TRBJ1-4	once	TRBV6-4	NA	TGTGCCAGCAGCCAACCCCTATACTCCGGACCGGCAACTAATGAAAAACTGTTTTTT	CASSQPLYSGPATNEKLFF
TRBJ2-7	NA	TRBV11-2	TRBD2	TGTGCCAGCAGCCGGACTAGCGGGGACTCCTACGAGCAGTACTTC	CASSRTSGDSYEQYF
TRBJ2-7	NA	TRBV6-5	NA	TGTGCCAGCAGTCTCCAGCCAACGGAGGGCTACGAGCAGTACTTC	CASSLQPTEGYEQYF
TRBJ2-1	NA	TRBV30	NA	TGTGCCTGGAGCCCCGCCTACAATGAGCAGTTCTTC	CAWSPAYNEQFF
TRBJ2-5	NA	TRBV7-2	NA	TGTGCCAGCAGCTTAGAGGGTATAGAGACCCAGTACTTC	CASSLEGIETQYF
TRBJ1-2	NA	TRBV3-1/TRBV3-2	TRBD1	TGTGCCAGCAGCCGGACACAGGGGGCCTCTGGCTACACCTTC	CASSRTQGASGYTF
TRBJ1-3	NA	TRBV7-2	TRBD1	TGTGCCAGCAGCTCGGGACAGCAAAACACCATATATTTT	CASSSGQQNTIYF
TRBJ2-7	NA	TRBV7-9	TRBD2	TGTGCCAGCAGCAGTGGACTAGCGGGAGTAGGACCCTACGAGCAGTACTTC	CASSSGLAGVGPYEQYF
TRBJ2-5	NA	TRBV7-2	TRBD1	TGTGCCAGCTTTAATCGGGACAGGAGGACCCAGTACTTC	CASFNRDRRTQYF
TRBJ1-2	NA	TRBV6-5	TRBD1	TGTGCCAGCAGGACCAACAGGGGGTATGGCTACACCTTC	CASRTNRGYGYTF
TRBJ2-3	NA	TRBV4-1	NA	TGCGCCAGCAGCGCGAAAGGAGCAGATACGCAGTATTTT	CASSAKGADTQYF
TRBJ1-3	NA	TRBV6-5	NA	TGTGCCAGCAGTTACTCGAAGGCAGAACCTGGAAACACCATATATTTT	CASSYSKAEPGNTIYF